One and the same sample provided the 17 T cell receptor beta chains below, sequenced in a study of blood T cell repertoires in COVID-19. The protocol was immunoSEQ multiplex PCR, while the TCRdb copy is restricted to in-frame clones and leaves out a portion. The top ten hold around 3% of the sample, which has approximately 240,000 clones, more than 75% seen once. Sample: peripheral blood. Receptor source: a man over 45 who had recovered from COVID-19.

The rearrangement joins TRBV24-1 to TRBJ1-5; TRBD1 aligns across 9 bases. Germline lookup yields CDR1 KGHDR and CDR2 SFDVKD. The V gene end was trimmed by 4 bases and the J gene end by 6 bases; junction bases not matched to a gene: 6. The CDR3 extends over 15 amino acids. DNA of the CDR3: TGTGCCACCAGTGACTCCGGGACAGGGACTCAGCCCCAGCATTTT. Translated: CATSDSGTGTQPQHF.

The rearrangement links TRBV5-4 to TRBJ2-7; 10 positions agree with TRBD1. Germline V gene sequence: CDR1 SGHNT, CDR2 YYREEE (reference sequence). V was clipped by 4 bases and J by 6 bases; unmatched bases: 7. The CDR3 has 14 residues. The CDR3 loop reads CASSPGQGRVEQYF. The CDR3 nucleotides read TGTGCCAGCAGCCCGGGACAGGGGAGGGTCGAGCAGTACTTC.

This rearrangement joins TRBV11-2 to TRBJ1-5; no reliable D call. The CDR3 is 13 residues long. V was pared by 6 bases and J by 4 bases, with 10 bases between. The V gene's germline CDR1 is SGHAT and CDR2 FQNNGV. CDR3 sequence: CASSSGPNQPQHF. The CDR3 region has the DNA TGTGCCAGCAGTTCGGGTCCGAATCAGCCCCAGCATTTT.

The genes are TRBV15 and TRBJ2-7; D is ambiguous. There are 15 residues in the CDR3. The germline V gene has CDR1 LNHNV and CDR2 YYDKDF (reference sequence). Trimming removed 0 bases at V and 1 base at J, with 10 bases between. This CDR3 reads CATSREQPMSYEQYF. The CDR3 nucleotides read TGTGCCACCAGCAGAGAACAGCCAATGTCCTACGAGCAGTACTTC.

The gene calls are TRBV6-1 and TRBJ1-4, with 9 bases that match TRBD1. This CDR3 contains 17 residues. The trim removed 3 bases at V and 7 bases at J, leaving 12 bases unmatched. CDR1 and CDR2 from the germline V gene are MNHNS and SASEGT. The chain's CDR3 is CASSDSGTGRFSEKLFF. The CDR3 coding sequence is TGTGCCAGCAGTGATAGTGGGACAGGGAGATTTAGTGAAAAACTGTTTTTT.

The rearrangement joins TRBV28 to TRBJ2-1; perhaps TRBD1 as D (7 bases). V was cut by 1 base and J by 11 bases, with 15 bases left in between. From germline, CDR1 is MDHEN and CDR2 SYDVKM. This CDR3 contains 14 residues. This chain's CDR3 is CASSLLGGQIKQFF. CDR3 DNA: TGTGCCAGCAGTTTATTGGGGGGACAGATAAAGCAGTTCTTC. Full variable domain (missing parts from reference TRBV28 and TRBJ2-1): DVKVTQSSRYLVKRTGEKVFLECVQDMDHENMFWYRQDPGLGLRLIYFSYDVKMKEKGDIPEGYSVSREKKERFSLILESASTNQTSMYLCASSLLGGQIKQFFGPGTRLTVL.

The chain is built from TRBV30 and TRBJ2-7; tentatively, D is TRBD1 (6 bases). The CDR3 covers 14 residues. V lost 3 bases and J lost 6, with 18 bases in between. The V gene's germline CDR1 is GTSNPN and CDR2 SVGIG (reference sequence). As DNA, the CDR3 is TGTGCCTGGAGGAAGTTCAGGGGTAGGGCCGAGCAGTACTTC. Amino acid sequence: CAWRKFRGRAEQYF.

This chain links TRBV29-1 with TRBJ2-7; a weak D match, TRBD2 (6 bases). CDR1 is SQVTM and CDR2 is ANQGSEA in the germline V gene. The CDR3 runs 13 residues. V was clipped by 5 bases and J by 7 bases, with 18 bases between them. CDR3 bases: TGCAGCGTTATTGGAGGAGGGTCTCAAGAGCAGTACTTC. This encodes CSVIGGGSQEQYF.

The V gene is TRBV28, the J gene TRBJ2-7, with D perhaps TRBD1 (7 bases). The CDR3 is made up of 12 amino acids. Germline CDR1 reads MDHEN; CDR2 reads SYDVKM. Trimming removed 8 bases from V and 5 bases from J, with 13 bases in between. In nucleotides, the CDR3 is TGTGCCAGCCAGGGGGGTCTCGACGAGCAGTACTTC. Encoded protein: CASQGGLDEQYF.

This chain uses TRBV19 with TRBJ1-4, with 8 bases matching TRBD1. The CDR3 runs to 15 residues. The germline V gene has CDR1 LNHDA and CDR2 SQIVND (reference sequence). The V and J ends lost 4 bases and 3 bases, in that order; junction bases with no gene match: 4. The CDR3 nucleotides read TGTGCCAGTAGTAATGGACAGGGAGCTAATGAAAAACTGTTTTTT. This encodes CASSNGQGANEKLFF.

The chain has TRBV12-3 or TRBV12-4 and TRBJ2-3; D is ambiguous. The CDR3 covers 13 residues. With 2 bases removed from V and 3 bases from J, the gap between germline ends came to 6 bases. As DNA, the CDR3 is TGTGCCAGCAGTTTAATAATGACAGATACGCAGTATTTT. Translating gives CASSLIMTDTQYF.

V and J are TRBV7-8 and TRBJ2-5; 9 positions match TRBD2. The J segment lost 1 base and the V segment lost 6 bases, leaving 9 bases of the junction unmatched. Per germline, CDR1 SGHVS and CDR2 FQNEAQ. CDR3 length: 16 amino acids. The CDR3 loop is CASSFFIAGVQETQYF. The CDR3, as DNA: TGTGCCAGCAGTTTCTTTATAGCGGGAGTCCAAGAGACCCAGTACTTC.

The J gene is TRBJ1-2, the V gene TRBV28, with a tentative D call TRBD1 (5 bases). Trimming left V 10 bases short and J 2 bases short, with 11 bases between. The length of the CDR3 is 12 residues. The germline V gene has CDR1 MDHEN and CDR2 SYDVKM. The CDR3 is CAIRAVNYGYTF. CDR3 sequence (DNA): TGTGCCATCAGGGCGGTCAACTATGGCTACACCTTC.

The rearrangement links TRBV3-1 (or the pseudogene TRBV3-2) to TRBJ2-7; tentatively, D is TRBD2 (6 bases). The germline CDR1 and CDR2 sequences are LGHDT and YNNKEL (reference sequence). V dropped 0 bases and J dropped 4 bases, with 16 bases sitting between them. The CDR3 spans 16 residues. This CDR3 is CASSQDTTSFRYEQYF. CDR3 nucleotides: TGTGCCAGCAGCCAAGATACAACTAGCTTTCGGTACGAGCAGTACTTC.

The chain is built from TRBV27 and TRBJ2-7; 13 positions agree with TRBD2. Trimming took 8 bases from V and 6 from J; bases not matched to a gene: 4. Germline V gene sequence: CDR1 MNHEY, CDR2 SMNVEV (reference sequence). The CDR3 covers 13 residues. DNA for the CDR3: TGTGCCAGCGGACTAGCGGGAGTCCCCGAGCAGTACTTC. Translation: CASGLAGVPEQYF.

This clone appeared a few times. The rearrangement joins TRBV5-4 to TRBJ1-1; TRBD1 might be the D (5 bases). The CDR3 is made up of 15 amino acids. V lost 0 bases and J lost 4, with 13 bases in between. Germline V gives CDR1 SGHNT, CDR2 YYREEE (reference sequence). The CDR3 sequence is CASSLEGRVGTEAFF. Written as DNA, the CDR3 is TGTGCCAGCAGCTTGGAAGGCAGGGTTGGCACTGAAGCTTTCTTT. Full variable domain (remainder filled in from reference TRBV5-4 and TRBJ1-1): ETGVTQSPTHLIKTRGQQVTLRCSSQSGHNTVSWYQQALGQGPQFIFQYYREEENGRGNFPPRFSGLQFPNYSSELNVNALELDDSALYLCASSLEGRVGTEAFFGQGTRLTVV.

The CDR3 protein is CASKVRGAEKLFF. In DNA form, the CDR3 reads TGTGCCAGCAAAGTCAGAGGCGCTGAAAAACTGTTTTTT. V is TRBV27 and J is TRBJ1-4; D remains unclear. Germline CDR1 and CDR2: MNHEY and SMNVEV (reference sequence). There are 13 residues in the CDR3. V was trimmed by 7 bases and J by 7 bases, leaving 13 bases between them.